This TCR beta chain was captured by sequencing in a study of cytomegalovirus exposure and HLA in healthy donors. Overall study results and limits: Association of a missense DCLRE1C variant with TCR beta V- and J-gene trimming was reported in a later analysis.

In the PCR, 60 Vbeta and 13 Jbeta primers were used. Assay used: immunoSEQ multiplex PCR; TCRdb lists only in-frame clones, some missing. Of approximately 150,000 clones in the sample, about three quarters were seen once. CDR3 length equals 14 residues. Germline-derived CDR1 and CDR2 are SGDLS and YYNGEE. Trimming cost V 0 bases and J 6 bases, with 11 bases left between them. As for this clone: Its antigen is unknown.

This receptor was obtained from a young man in good health and CMV-seropositive. This chain uses TRBV9 with TRBJ2-3; D remains ambiguous. The specimen sequenced was PBMCs. The chain's CDR3 is CASSVASSVDTQYF. Here the CDR3 DNA reads TGTGCCAGCAGCGTAGCTTCGAGTGTGGATACGCAGTATTTT.